The 16 T cell receptor beta chains reported below all come from one sample, sequenced in a study of pediatric ulcerative colitis. Measured with immunoSEQ multiplex PCR; TCRdb has only the in-frame clones, and not every one. The table lists around 18,000 clones, 74% of them singletons. The rectum was sampled with one to two pinch biopsies at colonoscopy. Sequences were obtained from gut tissue. The receptors were sampled from a boy younger than 18 with moderate ulcerative colitis.

V gene TRBV5-1 combines with J gene TRBJ2-7, with D uncertain. This CDR3 is built from 12 residues. V shed 4 bases and J shed 3 bases, with 8 bases lying between them. Germline lookup yields CDR1 SGHRS and CDR2 YFSETQ. The CDR3 nucleotides are TGCGCCAGCAGCCCATTAGGCTACGAGCAGTACTTC. It specifies CASSPLGYEQYF.

The chain carries TRBV5-4 and TRBJ1-2, with D uncertain. Trimming removed 4 bases from V and 3 bases from J, with 19 bases in between. CDR3 length: 16 residues. Germline V gene lookup returns CDR1 SGHNT and CDR2 YYREEE (reference sequence). Here the CDR3 DNA reads TGTGCCAGCAGCCGAGATAGTAACAGTGAGGACTATGGCTACACCTTC. The encoded protein is CASSRDSNSEDYGYTF.

The genes are TRBV6-5 and TRBJ2-7; D unresolved. Trimming shortened V by 10 bases and J by 7 bases, and 20 bases separated the two germline ends. Germline assignment: CDR1 MNHEY and CDR2 SVGAGI. The length of the CDR3 is 13 residues. The CDR3 DNA sequence: TGTGCCACCTCGCTCCCCTATCTTTCGGAGCAGTACTTC. It codes for CATSLPYLSEQYF.

The CDR3, as DNA: TGTGCCACCGCGACACAGCGTTATAATTCACCCCTCCACTTT. Translation: CATATQRYNSPLHF. J is TRBJ1-6 and V is TRBV19; no clear D. The CDR3 runs to 14 residues. Per germline, CDR1 LNHDA and CDR2 SQIVND (reference sequence). Trimming left V 10 bases short and J 4 bases short, with 14 bases between. The full variable domain, completed using reference TRBV19 and TRBJ1-6, is DGGITQSPKYLFRKEGQNVTLSCEQNLNHDAMYWYRQDPGQGLRLIYYSQIVNDFQKGDIAEGYSVSREKKESFPLTVTSAQKNPTAFYLCATATQRYNSPLHFGNGTRLTVT.

The chain links TRBV19 to TRBJ1-4; no firm D call. V was pared by 7 bases and J by 11 bases, with 17 bases between. Germline V CDR1 and CDR2: LNHDA, SQIVND (reference sequence). This CDR3 is built from 13 residues. CDR3 DNA sequence: TGTGCCAGTACCTCTACTAGCCCGGCCAAACTGTTTTTT. Protein product: CASTSTSPAKLFF.

This clone has a single count. This chain connects TRBV7-9 to TRBJ2-2, with a possible D match to TRBD1 (6 bases). The CDR3 spans 15 residues. Trimming left V 0 bases short and J 4 bases short, with 9 bases between. Germline lookup yields CDR1 SEHNR and CDR2 FQNEAQ (reference sequence). The CDR3: CASSLAPRGTGELFF. The CDR3 DNA follows: TGTGCCAGCAGCTTAGCGCCCAGGGGCACCGGGGAGCTGTTTTTT. Looking up the rest from reference TRBV7-9 and TRBJ2-2 gives the full variable domain: DTGVSQNPRHKITKRGQNVTFRCDPISEHNRLYWYRQTLGQGPEFLTYFQNEAQLEKSRLLSDRFSAERPKGSFSTLEIQRTEQGDSAMYLCASSLAPRGTGELFFGEGSRLTVL.

This clone was counted only a few times. The rearrangement joins TRBV2 to TRBJ1-4; no clear D. Looked up from germline, CDR1 is SNHLY and CDR2 is FYNNEI. The ends were cut back, 3 bases at V and 7 bases at J, with 15 bases in the middle. This CDR3 region has 15 residues. The CDR3 loop is CASSEGLGMSEKLFF. The CDR3 nucleotides read TGTGCCAGCAGTGAGGGTCTGGGGATGAGTGAAAAACTGTTTTTT.

The chain has TRBV10-3 and TRBJ2-3, with 7 positions matching TRBD2. J was trimmed by 6 bases and V by 9 bases; bases with no gene match: 12. The CDR3 covers 14 residues. CDR1 and CDR2 from the germline V gene are ENHRY and SYGVKD. CDR3 DNA sequence: TGTGCCATAACCCCTAGCGGTGGGTTGGATACGCAGTATTTT. Protein: CAITPSGGLDTQYF.

This clone showed up just once. This chain uses TRBV14 with TRBJ2-7; D not certain. The CDR3 has 15 residues. Trimming removed 2 bases from V and 7 bases from J, with 18 bases in between. Germline-derived CDR1 and CDR2 are SGHDN and FVKESK. For the CDR3, the DNA is TGTGCCAGCAGCCAATTGAGGTACGGGCCCGAGGAGCAGTACTTC. This sequence encodes CASSQLRYGPEEQYF.

The chain links TRBV29-1 to TRBJ2-7, with D possibly TRBD1 on 6 matching bases. Germline CDR1 SQVTM, CDR2 ANQGSEA. CDR3 length: 16 amino acids. Trimming pared 0 bases from V and 6 bases from J, leaving 21 bases between. The CDR3 DNA follows: TGCAGCGTTGAAGACCCAGGGGACGGAAAGACAGGCGAGCAGTACTTC. As protein: CSVEDPGDGKTGEQYF.

V gene TRBV5-6 combines with J gene TRBJ2-5; perhaps TRBD2 as D (6 bases). The CDR3 is 15 amino acids. V shed 1 base and J shed 5 bases, with 15 bases lying between them. Germline CDR1 is SGHDT and CDR2 is YYEEEE. The CDR3 loop reads CASSLQGRRGETQYF. The CDR3 DNA reads as TGTGCCAGCAGCTTGCAAGGACGACGGGGGGAGACCCAGTACTTC.

V is TRBV6-5 and J is TRBJ2-2; D call uncertain. The CDR3 contains 15 residues. V gave up 2 bases and J gave up 1 base, with 8 bases separating them. CDR1 MNHEY and CDR2 SVGAGI come from the germline V gene. The CDR3 spells CASSYVRVNTGELFF. In nucleotides, the CDR3 is TGTGCCAGCAGTTACGTTCGTGTGAACACCGGGGAGCTGTTTTTT.

This clone was counted only a few times. This chain uses TRBV5-1 with TRBJ1-2; 8 bases are shared with TRBD1. The germline CDR1 and CDR2 sequences are SGHRS and YFSETQ. This CDR3 region has 15 residues. Unmatched junction bases numbered 5, after V lost 0 bases and J lost 4 bases. The CDR3 coding sequence is TGCGCCAGCAGCTTGGAGAGCAGGGGGCTCTATGGCTACACCTTC. Encoded protein: CASSLESRGLYGYTF.

This chain connects TRBV4-3 to TRBJ2-2, with TRBD2 matching over 7 bases. V dropped 4 bases and J dropped 1; count of bases not matched to a gene: 6. The germline V gene has CDR1 LGHNA and CDR2 YSLEER. CDR3 size: 16 residues. The CDR3 sequence is CASSPGPSGNTGELFF. The CDR3 DNA sequence: TGCGCCAGCAGCCCCGGTCCTAGCGGGAACACCGGGGAGCTGTTTTTT.

By frequency in the sample, this clone is medium-sized. V gene TRBV7-8 combines with J gene TRBJ1-6; D ambiguous. CDR1 SGHVS and CDR2 FQNEAQ come from the germline V gene. The CDR3 is 17 amino acids. V lost 0 bases and J 2 bases, leaving 11 bases between the germline ends. DNA for the CDR3: TGTGCCAGCAGCTTAGCGCGAAGTCTAACCTATAATTCACCCCTCCACTTT. It encodes CASSLARSLTYNSPLHF. Based on the CDR3 plus reference TRBV7-8 and TRBJ1-6, the full variable domain is GAGVSQSPRYKVAKRGQDVALRCDPISGHVSLFWYQQALGQGPEFLTYFQNEAQLDKSGLPSDRFFAERPEGSVSTLKIQRTQQEDSAVYLCASSLARSLTYNSPLHFGNGTRLTVT.

This clone occurred once. This sequence joins TRBV5-4 and TRBJ2-5; D is unresolved. In germline, CDR1 is SGHNT, CDR2 YYREEE (reference sequence). V was pared by 4 bases and J by 4 bases, with 11 bases between. The CDR3 is 13 amino acids. Written as DNA, the CDR3 is TGTGCCAGCAGCCCTTGGACCGGAGAGACCCAGTACTTC. Translation: CASSPWTGETQYF.